These 6 T cell receptor beta chains came from one sample sequenced in a study of blood T cell repertoires in COVID-19. Profiling relied on immunoSEQ multiplex PCR, and the TCRdb table lists in-frame clones only, not all of them. The sample yields about 160,000 clones, around 81% seen once. The sequencing sample was made of peripheral blood. All receptors come from a man aged 70-80 years who had recovered from COVID-19.

The table lists this clone with a few counts. The chain combines TRBV5-7 with TRBJ1-5, with a possible D match to TRBD1 (5 bases). TRBV5-7 is an ORF, and what it does is uncertain. This CDR3 spans 17 amino acids. Trimming left V 3 bases short and J 7 bases short, with 23 bases between. The DNA of the CDR3 is TGTGCCAGCAGCTGCTCCCAAGGGACGAAGCGGGTACAGCCCCAGCATTTT. Its translation is CASSCSQGTKRVQPQHF.

V and J are TRBV7-2 and TRBJ1-4, with TRBD1 as a possible D gene (5 bases). The V gene lost 5 bases and the J gene lost 3 bases, with 13 bases spanning the gap. The germline V gene has CDR1 SGHTA and CDR2 FQGNSA. The CDR3 has 15 residues. CDR3 amino acids: CASSAQGLANEKLFF. The CDR3 coding sequence is TGTGCCAGCAGCGCGCAGGGTTTGGCTAATGAAAAACTGTTTTTT.

The genes are TRBV3-1 (or the pseudogene TRBV3-2) and TRBJ2-7; the match to TRBD2 covers 8 bases. Unmatched junction bases numbered 12, after V lost 2 bases and J lost 6 bases. Germline CDR1 is LGHDT and CDR2 is YNNKEL (reference sequence). This CDR3 is 16 amino acids long. CDR3 DNA: TGTGCCAGCAGCCAATCCCTCGGGAGGGATGTGGGCGAGCAGTACTTC. Translated: CASSQSLGRDVGEQYF.

The chain links TRBV12-3 or TRBV12-4 to TRBJ1-3; tentatively, D is TRBD1 (5 bases). V was cut by 6 bases and J by 6 bases, with 12 bases left in between. This CDR3 is 13 amino acids long. The CDR3, as DNA: TGTGCCAGCAGGCAGGGTTTTTTAAACACCATATATTTT. Its translation is CASRQGFLNTIYF.

This clone was seen only a few times. This chain uses TRBV19 with TRBJ2-3, with TRBD1 matching 11 bases. V lost 4 bases and J lost 4; bases outside the gene matches: 13. CDR3 length: 18 amino acids. Germline lookup yields CDR1 LNHDA and CDR2 SQIVND (reference sequence). CDR3 residues: CASSTPSWTGGAADTQYF. In DNA, the CDR3 is TGTGCCAGTAGTACGCCCTCCTGGACAGGGGGCGCCGCAGATACGCAGTATTTT. Complete variable domain (other parts from reference TRBV19 and TRBJ2-3): DGGITQSPKYLFRKEGQNVTLSCEQNLNHDAMYWYRQDPGQGLRLIYYSQIVNDFQKGDIAEGYSVSREKKESFPLTVTSAQKNPTAFYLCASSTPSWTGGAADTQYFGPGTRLTVL.

The DNA of the CDR3 is TGCGCCAGCGGTACCGGGACAGGGGGCGGCTACACCTTC. This encodes CASGTGTGGGYTF. The rearrangement uses TRBV5-1 and TRBJ1-2, with 12 nucleotides matching TRBD1. This CDR3 is 13 amino acids long. Germline CDR1 reads SGHRS; CDR2 reads YFSETQ. Losses at the gene ends were 7 bases for V and 8 bases for J; bases not matched to a gene: 6. Full variable domain (missing parts from reference TRBV5-1 and TRBJ1-2): KAGVTQTPRYLIKTRGQQVTLSCSPISGHRSVSWYQQTPGQGLQFLFEYFSETQRNKGNFPGRFSGRQFSNSRSEMNVSTLELGDSALYLCASGTGTGGGYTFGSGTRLTVV.